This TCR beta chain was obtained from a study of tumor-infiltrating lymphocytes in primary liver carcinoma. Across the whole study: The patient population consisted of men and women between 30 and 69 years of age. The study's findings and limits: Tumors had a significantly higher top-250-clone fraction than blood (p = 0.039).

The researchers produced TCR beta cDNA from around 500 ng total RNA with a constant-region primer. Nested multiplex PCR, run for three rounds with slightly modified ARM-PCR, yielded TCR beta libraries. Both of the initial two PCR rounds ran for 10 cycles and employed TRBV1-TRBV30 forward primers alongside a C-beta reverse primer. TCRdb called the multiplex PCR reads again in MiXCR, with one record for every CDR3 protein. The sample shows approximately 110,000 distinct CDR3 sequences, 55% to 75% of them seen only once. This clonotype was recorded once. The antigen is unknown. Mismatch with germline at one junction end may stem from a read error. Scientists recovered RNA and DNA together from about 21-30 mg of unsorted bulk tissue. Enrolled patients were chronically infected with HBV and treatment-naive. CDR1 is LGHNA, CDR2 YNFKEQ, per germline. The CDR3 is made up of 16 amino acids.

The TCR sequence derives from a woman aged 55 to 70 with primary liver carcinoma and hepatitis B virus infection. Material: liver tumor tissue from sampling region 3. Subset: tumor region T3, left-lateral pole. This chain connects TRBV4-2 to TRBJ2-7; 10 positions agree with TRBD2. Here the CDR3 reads CASSQRTSGLSYEKYF. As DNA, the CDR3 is TGCGCCAGCAGCCAACGGACTAGCGGCCTATCCTACGAGAAGTACTTC.